These 20 T cell receptor beta chains originate from one sample sequenced in a study of Tregs in tolerant kidney transplant recipients. Mixed chimerism was transient after nonmyeloablative marrow transplants from related graft donors. Sequencing used immunoSEQ multiplex PCR; TCRdb keeps in-frame clones, though not all of them. In all, the sample yields about 31,000 clones. Sample: CD4+ T cells from blood (PBMCs), taken 24 months after the transplant. These receptors came from a human patient who received a combined kidney and bone marrow transplant. The graft donor may be the source of some T cells.

As concerns this clone: The read gets to within 3 residues of the CDR3 end, and the germline J gene fills in the rest. The chain joins TRBV30 to TRBJ1-3; D perhaps matches TRBD1 (6 bases). Germline CDR1 reads GTSNPN; CDR2 reads SVGIG (reference sequence). The CDR3 sequence is 14 residues long. The V gene lost 3 bases and the J gene lost 4 bases, with 13 bases spanning the gap. The CDR3 here is CAWRPRGWGNTIYF. The sequenced CDR3 bases are TGTGCCTGGAGACCCAGGGGTTGGGGAAACACC.

Details on this clone: The read stops 3 residues short of the end of the CDR3; the missing end is completed from the germline J gene. This sequence joins TRBV11-2 and TRBJ2-7; perhaps TRBD2 as D (6 bases). This CDR3 contains 15 residues. V was pared by 6 bases and J by 2 bases, with 17 bases between. CDR1 and CDR2 (germline): SGHAT, FQNNGV. CDR3 sequence: CASSYRDWVTYEQYF. Incomplete CDR3 DNA: TGTGCCAGCAGTTACCGGGACTGGGTAACCTACGAG.

A word on this clone: With the read ending 3 residues before the CDR3 end, the germline J gene is used to fill in that end. V usage is TRBV5-4 and J usage is TRBJ2-1; 11 bases agree with TRBD2. J lost 8 bases, V lost 2 bases, and 9 bases had no gene match. This CDR3 has 16 residues. The germline CDR1 and CDR2 sequences are SGHNT and YYREEE (reference sequence). The part of the CDR3 DNA that was read is TGTGCCAGCAGCTTCCCTAGCGGGAGGCCATTACATGAG. Amino acids: CASSFPSGRPLHE. The full CDR3 protein is CASSFPSGRPLHEQFF.

Points on this clone: The read halts 3 residues ahead of the CDR3 end, with the missing end drawn from the germline J gene. The rearrangement links TRBV12-3 or TRBV12-4 to TRBJ1-5; D remains unclear. The CDR3 covers 14 residues. V lost 1 base, J lost 2 bases, and 6 bases lay in between. CDR3 DNA, as far as it was read: TGTGCCAGCAGTTTAGGACGGGGCAATCAGCCC. Protein sequence: CASSLGRGNQP. The whole CDR3 protein reads CASSLGRGNQPQHF.

In regard to this clone: The read gets to within 3 residues of the CDR3 end, and the germline J gene fills in the rest. The gene calls are TRBV7-2 and TRBJ2-7; 8 bases map to TRBD1. Germline CDR1 is SGHTA and CDR2 is FQGNSA. CDR3 length: 15 amino acids. V lost 4 bases to trimming and J lost 5 bases; unmatched junction nucleotides: 10. The CDR3 region is CASSSLDRVFHEQYF. Incomplete CDR3 DNA: TGTGCCAGCAGCTCCCTGGACAGGGTTTTCCACGAG.

A remark on this clone: The read comes to an end 3 residues before the CDR3 does, leaving the germline J gene to fill in the end. This chain joins TRBV6-2 or TRBV6-3 and TRBJ2-1; 7 bases align to TRBD1. Germline CDR1 and CDR2: MNHEY and SVGEGT. The CDR3 extends over 14 amino acids. The junction had 11 bases not matched to a gene; V was cut back by 7 bases and J by 8 bases. CDR3 DNA (partial): TGTGCCAGCATCCTAAGACAGGGCCGGGATGAG. Translation gives CASILRQGRDE. The complete CDR3 reads CASILRQGRDEQFF.

Partial CDR3 DNA: TGTGCCAGCTCACCTGGTGAAGCGGGAGACACCGGGGAG. It is translated as CASSPGEAGDTGE. From start to end, the CDR3 is CASSPGEAGDTGELFF. The chain carries TRBV18 and TRBJ2-2; 8 nucleotides line up with TRBD2. The read falls 3 residues short of the CDR3 end, and the missing part is taken from the germline J gene. J gave up 3 bases and V 3 bases, and 6 bases lay outside the gene matches. The germline gives CDR1 KGHSH, CDR2 LQKENI. The CDR3 has 16 amino acids.

On this clone itself: Read coverage stops 3 residues before the CDR3 terminus; the germline J gene supplies the remainder. V usage is TRBV11-1 and J usage is TRBJ2-5; possibly TRBD2 for D (5 bases). V was shortened by 1 base and J by 1 base, with 10 bases between the two germline ends. Germline V lookup: CDR1 SGHAT, CDR2 FQDESV (reference sequence). The CDR3 is 15 amino acids. CDR3 DNA (partial): TGTGCCAGCAGCTTAGAACCTAGCAGCCAAGAGACC. Translated, it gives CASSLEPSSQET. The whole CDR3 protein reads CASSLEPSSQETQYF.

With regard to this clone: The read is 3 residues too short to cover the CDR3 end, so that end is filled in from the germline J gene. This chain joins TRBV19 and TRBJ2-2; TRBD1 aligns across 7 bases. Germline assignment: CDR1 LNHDA and CDR2 SQIVND (reference sequence). The CDR3 totals 14 residues. The ends lost 9 bases at V and 1 base at J; junction bases unmatched: 5. The CDR3 bases that were read are TGTGCCAGCCAAAACAGGGGGAACACCGGGGAG. Translating gives CASQNRGNTGE. The complete CDR3 reads CASQNRGNTGELFF.

On this clone itself: With the read ending 3 residues before the CDR3 end, the germline J gene is used to fill in that end. The chain recombines TRBV7-8 with TRBJ2-1; 10 bases agree with TRBD1. Germline V gives CDR1 SGHVS, CDR2 FQNEAQ. Unmatched junction bases numbered 5, after V lost 5 bases and J lost 1 base. The CDR3 totals 16 residues. The CDR3 sequence: CASSQEDRGSYNEQFF. CDR3 bases read: TGTGCCAGCAGCCAAGAGGACAGGGGGTCCTACAATGAG.

About this clone: Read coverage stops 3 residues before the CDR3 terminus; the germline J gene supplies the remainder. The chain combines TRBV29-1 with TRBJ1-2; TRBD1 matches at 8 bases. The CDR3 consists of 12 residues. Per germline, CDR1 SQVTM and CDR2 ANQGSEA. The sequenced part of the CDR3 DNA is TGCAGCGTTCTGCAGGGGGCGCAAGGC. This gives the protein CSVLQGAQG. The full CDR3 protein is CSVLQGAQGYTF.

A note on this clone: The sequence runs out 3 residues before the end of the CDR3; the remainder is reconstructed from the germline J gene. This rearrangement joins TRBV20-1 to TRBJ1-6, with D uncertain. V lost 6 bases and J 7 bases, leaving 13 bases between the germline ends. The CDR3 is 13 amino acids. Germline assignment: CDR1 DFQATT and CDR2 SNEGSKA (reference sequence). The CDR3 protein is CSARGFENSPLHF. Incomplete CDR3 DNA: TGCAGTGCACGGGGATTTGAAAATTCACCC.

Points on this clone: The observed sequence ends 3 residues before the CDR3 terminus, with the missing tail filled in from the germline J gene. The chain couples TRBV30 to TRBJ2-3; D may be TRBD1 (6 bases). This CDR3 has 14 residues. Germline V lookup: CDR1 GTSNPN, CDR2 SVGIG (reference sequence). Trimming cost V 4 bases and J 7 bases, with 18 bases left between them. CDR3 sequence reads: CAWKSPGTRNTQYF. CDR3 bases read: TGTGCCTGGAAATCCCCCGGGACAAGGAATACG.

Comment on this clone: From the germline J gene comes the end of the CDR3, since the read stops 3 residues before it. The V call is TRBV2, the J call TRBJ2-1; 8 bases agree with TRBD2. The CDR3 consists of 14 residues. The V gene end was trimmed by 7 bases and the J gene end by 1 base; junction bases not matched to a gene: 3. CDR1 and CDR2 from the germline V gene are SNHLY and FYNNEI. The CDR3: CASNERESYNEQFF. CDR3 bases read: TGTGCCAGCAACGAGCGGGAGTCCTACAATGAG.

With respect to this clone: The CDR3 is cut off 3 residues early in the read; its end comes from the germline J gene. This rearrangement joins TRBV18 to TRBJ1-5; 10 nucleotides agree with TRBD1. Trimming took 3 bases from V and 4 from J; bases not matched to a gene: 6. Germline V gene sequence: CDR1 KGHSH, CDR2 LQKENI. The CDR3 spans 16 residues. This chain's CDR3 is CASSPGQGLSNQPQHF. CDR3 DNA, as far as it was read: TGTGCCAGCTCACCGGGACAGGGGCTTTCAAATCAGCCC.

About this clone itself: The read ends 3 residues shy of where the CDR3 ends; the end is completed using the germline J gene. V is TRBV18 and J is TRBJ1-3; no clear D gene. V was trimmed by 3 bases and J by 0 bases, leaving 6 bases between them. Germline loops: CDR1 KGHSH, CDR2 LQKENI. The CDR3 length is 14 residues. The CDR3 reads CASSPGVSGNTIYF. The CDR3 bases that were read are TGTGCCAGCTCACCGGGCGTCTCTGGAAACACC.

Concerning this clone itself: The read ends 3 residues early relative to the CDR3; the germline J gene fills the gap. V usage is TRBV19 and J usage is TRBJ2-6, with TRBD2 matching 7 bases. CDR1 is LNHDA, CDR2 SQIVND, per germline (reference sequence). Trimming cost V 7 bases and J 2 bases; bases outside gene matches: 2. This CDR3 is built from 14 residues. The DNA read from the CDR3 is TGTGCCAGTACCCGGGGGGCTGGGGCCAACGTC. Its protein is CASTRGAGANV. Given in full, the CDR3 is CASTRGAGANVLTF.

A note on this clone: Sequencing ends 3 residues short of the CDR3 end; the germline J gene provides the rest. This rearrangement joins TRBV20-1 to TRBJ1-5, with 7 positions matching TRBD1. The length of the CDR3 is 15 residues. CDR1 is DFQATT, CDR2 SNEGSKA, per germline (reference sequence). The V and J ends lost 0 bases and 6 bases, in that order; junction bases with no gene match: 8. The CDR3 reads CSARDVTGVRQPQHF. The CDR3 DNA, read in part, is TGCAGTGCTAGAGATGTCACAGGGGTACGTCAGCCC.

Comments on this clone: The read stops 3 residues short of the end of the CDR3; the missing end is completed from the germline J gene. The gene calls are TRBV5-1 and TRBJ1-3, with 7 bases that match TRBD1. Losses at the gene ends were 0 bases for V and 0 bases for J; bases not matched to a gene: 6. This CDR3 is 17 amino acids long. CDR1 SGHRS and CDR2 YFSETQ come from the germline V gene. Incomplete CDR3 DNA: TGCGCCAGCAGCTTGGAGGAGGGGGCAAGCTCTGGAAACACC. This encodes CASSLEEGASSGNT. The entire CDR3 reads CASSLEEGASSGNTIYF.

Of note for this clone: The read is 3 residues too short to cover the CDR3 end, so that end is filled in from the germline J gene. The rearrangement links TRBV18 to TRBJ2-3; 10 bases map to TRBD2. CDR1 and CDR2 from the germline V gene are KGHSH and LQKENI. The junction had 9 bases not matched to a gene; V was cut back by 6 bases and J by 3 bases. The CDR3 contains 16 residues. The CDR3 here is CASSPLAGVSTDTQYF. The sequenced CDR3 bases are TGTGCCAGCTCGCCCCTAGCGGGAGTTAGTACAGATACG. The full variable domain, with the rest looked up from reference TRBV18 and TRBJ2-3, is NAGVMQNPRHLVRRRGQEARLRCSPMKGHSHVYWYRQLPEEGLKFMVYLQKENIIDESGMPKERFSAEFPKEGPSILRIQQVVRGDSAAYFCASSPLAGVSTDTQYFGPGTRLTVL.